This T cell receptor (beta chain) was documented in a study of T cell repertoires and leukemia-associated antigens. Looking at the study overall: Samples yielded 3.3 to 5.0 million effective reads each, over 15 million overall.

Without fetal bovine serum, CD3+ T cells were rested overnight. Germline assignment: CDR1 SGHKS and CDR2 YYEKEE (reference sequence). The CDR3 runs to 15 residues. With 4 bases clipped from V and 5 bases from J, the junction kept 5 bases outside the gene matches. In TCRdb, the 5' RACE reads were re-called with MiXCR into one record per CDR3 protein. This table has about 9,800 distinct CDR3 sequences, about 40% appearing once. Study observations and caveats: Expanded clones' antigen specificity and function were not directly tested. V, J, VDJ and CDR3 counts did not differ significantly among groups.

In regard to this clonotype: The antigen remains undetermined.

The chain has TRBV5-5 and TRBJ1-5; TRBD1 agrees at 11 bases. Sequencing was performed on CD3+ T cells sorted from blood and cultured. The sequence derives from a female donor in good health. CDR3 protein: CASSTGQGGDQPQHF. DNA of the CDR3: TGTGCCAGCAGCACGGGACAGGGGGGGGATCAGCCCCAGCATTTT.